This record covers a single T cell receptor (beta chain). Its antigen target is currently unknown. Base qualities are not provided; no much larger clone lies one nucleotide away. This sample is part of a study of T cell clones after liver transplantation (dated by TCRdb to between 2017 and 2020). In the study overall: The samples were obtained from ITN030ST, a randomized trial that attempted immunosuppression withdrawal within 2 years after liver transplantation. Blood samples were taken pre-transplant, pre-randomization before withdrawal, and post-randomization after full withdrawal or failed withdrawal. Of the eight recipients, three were HCV-positive, while the remaining recipients had been transplanted for non-autoimmune, non-viral indications. Donor-reactive T cell clones were identified by TCRbeta sequencing after a pre-transplant mixed lymphocyte reaction and then tracked in post-transplant blood. Tolerance was defined as complete withdrawal of immunosuppression for at least one year without a rise in liver enzymes beyond twice the upper limit of normal. Until randomization at 12-24 months post-transplant, subjects were given standard immunosuppression, with no induction therapy. As an antigen-independent comparator for the donor-reactive sequences, third party-reactive TCRbeta sequences from pre-transplant MLRs were identified as well. The study cohort included 8 liver transplant recipients, of whom 3 were classified as tolerant and 5 as non-tolerant. General findings and caveats noted by the study authors: In most of the 8 subjects, regardless of tolerance or HCV status, circulating donor-reactive CD4 TCRbeta sequences dropped significantly post-transplant. After accounting for repertoire turnover, donor-reactive detection was significantly reduced in 7 of 8 subjects for CD4 and 8 of 8 for CD8. The conclusions were considered preliminary, being limited by small, heterogeneous patient numbers and non-standardized post-transplant time points. Donor-reactive sequences declined more than third party-reactive ones, suggesting partial antigen-specific deletion unrelated to withdrawal success. Because allograft tissue specimens were not available, migration of donor-reactive T cells into the graft, rather than deletion, may have occurred. In a couple of subjects, low numbers of available donor cells limited the measurable donor-reactive repertoire.

Using immunoSEQ, frozen genomic DNA was subjected to high-throughput TCRbeta CDR3 sequencing, a process that included PCR amplification, mapping, bias correction and internal controls. On the authors' methods: Productive rearrangements were kept, and unique TCRbeta sequences were defined by CDR3 nucleotide sequence plus V and J gene. For a sequence to be called donor-reactive, it needed a frequency of at least 0.01% and at least 5-fold expansion in CFSE-low cells compared with unstimulated pre-transplant cells. Per-subject minimum frequency thresholds, based on the lowest-template unstimulated sample, ensured at least 90% detection power. Jensen-Shannon divergence between the top 1000 TCRbeta sequences post- versus pre-transplant served as the measure of repertoire turnover. Two-sided Fisher's exact tests were used to test for changes in the detection of donor-reactive sequences. TCRdb took over this immuneACCESS table, retaining in-frame rearrangements with V and J assigned. Such tables are incomplete; in checked studies, under half of the missing clones stem from an unresolved V gene, and the remainder is unexplained. That table furnishes V, J and clone size, whereas the DNA furnished D and trimming. The sample table holds roughly 70,000 clones, of which about 92% were seen once. Roughly 2.6% of the sample is held by the ten biggest clonotypes.

The germline V end is reduced by 3 bases and the J end by 3 bases; junction bases left unmatched: 3. The CDR3 goes from the cysteine to the phenylalanine over 14 residues. The only DNA kept is the CDR3, 42 bases in frame from the first base. CDR1 and CDR2, looked up from the germline V gene (reference sequence), are LNHDA and SQIVND. The time point label of this sample denotes: pre-transplant. Unstimulated PBMCs, after thawing, were stained for CD3, CD4 and CD8 and then FACS-sorted into CD3+CD4+ and CD3+CD8+ populations. All 8 studied subjects were randomized to withdrawal of immunosuppression. The Qiagen DNeasy Blood and Tissue Kit was used for isolation of genomic DNA.

This TCR was recovered from a human donor who received a liver transplant. Source: CD4+ T cells from blood, taken before liver transplant. In this chain, TRBV19 is recombined with TRBJ1-2; 8 bases in the middle match TRBD1. The DNA sequence is given as TGTGCCAGTAGTATCAGGGGGCAAGACTATGGCTACACCTTC. Its translation is CASSIRGQDYGYTF.